This entry describes one T cell receptor (beta chain). Antigen: not known. This may arise from a read error, as a much more abundant clone is one base away. Axillary draining lymph nodes of breast cancer patients supplied the node samples. This specimen belongs to a study of breast tumors, draining lymph nodes, adjacent tissues. General observations from the study: Tumors had less TCR diversity than lymph nodes, more than nontumor tissue. Compared with basal-like, luminal-like tumors shared significantly more repertoire with nontumor tissue.

TCRdb re-called the multiplex PCR reads through MiXCR, storing one row per CDR3 protein. Here the sample spans under 85,000 distinct CDR3 sequences, around 20% being singletons. The material sequenced was axillary lymph node tissue. The clonotype was recovered from a female donor with breast cancer. Some clones in this sample may be carry-over from other donors' samples.

This CDR3 is CTSSTPEAINQPQHF. Written as DNA, the CDR3 is TGTACCAGTAGTACCCCTGAGGCTATCAATCAGCCCCAGCATTTT. The V call is TRBV19, the J call TRBJ1-5, with D uncertain. This CDR3 is 15 amino acids long. Germline V gene lookup returns CDR1 LNHDA and CDR2 SQIVND (reference sequence).